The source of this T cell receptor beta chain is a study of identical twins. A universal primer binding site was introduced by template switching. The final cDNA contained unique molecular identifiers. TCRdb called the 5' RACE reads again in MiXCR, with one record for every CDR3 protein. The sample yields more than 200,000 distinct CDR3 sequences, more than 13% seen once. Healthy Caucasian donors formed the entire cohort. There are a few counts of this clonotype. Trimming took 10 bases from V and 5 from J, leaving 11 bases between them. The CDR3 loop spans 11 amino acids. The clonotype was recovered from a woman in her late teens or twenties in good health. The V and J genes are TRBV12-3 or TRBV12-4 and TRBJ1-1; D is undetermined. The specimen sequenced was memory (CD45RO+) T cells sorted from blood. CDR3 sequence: CATGWGTEAFF. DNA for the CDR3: TGTGCCACCGGCTGGGGTACTGAAGCTTTCTTT.